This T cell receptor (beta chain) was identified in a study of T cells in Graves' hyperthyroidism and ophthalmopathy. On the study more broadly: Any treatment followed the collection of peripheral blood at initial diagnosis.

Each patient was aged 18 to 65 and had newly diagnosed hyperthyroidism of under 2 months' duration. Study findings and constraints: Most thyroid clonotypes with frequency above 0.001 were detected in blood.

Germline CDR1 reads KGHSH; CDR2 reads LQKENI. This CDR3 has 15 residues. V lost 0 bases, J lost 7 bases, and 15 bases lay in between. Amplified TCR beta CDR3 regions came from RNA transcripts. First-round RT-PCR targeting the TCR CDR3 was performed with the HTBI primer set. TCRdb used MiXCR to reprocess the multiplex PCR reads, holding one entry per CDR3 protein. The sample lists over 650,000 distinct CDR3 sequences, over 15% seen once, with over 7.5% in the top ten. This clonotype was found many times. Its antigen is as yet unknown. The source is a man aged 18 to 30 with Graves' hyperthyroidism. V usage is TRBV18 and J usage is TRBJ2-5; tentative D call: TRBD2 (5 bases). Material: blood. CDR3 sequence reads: CASSPPTAFRGTQYF. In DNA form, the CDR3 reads TGTGCCAGCTCACCACCAACGGCGTTTCGGGGGACCCAGTACTTC.